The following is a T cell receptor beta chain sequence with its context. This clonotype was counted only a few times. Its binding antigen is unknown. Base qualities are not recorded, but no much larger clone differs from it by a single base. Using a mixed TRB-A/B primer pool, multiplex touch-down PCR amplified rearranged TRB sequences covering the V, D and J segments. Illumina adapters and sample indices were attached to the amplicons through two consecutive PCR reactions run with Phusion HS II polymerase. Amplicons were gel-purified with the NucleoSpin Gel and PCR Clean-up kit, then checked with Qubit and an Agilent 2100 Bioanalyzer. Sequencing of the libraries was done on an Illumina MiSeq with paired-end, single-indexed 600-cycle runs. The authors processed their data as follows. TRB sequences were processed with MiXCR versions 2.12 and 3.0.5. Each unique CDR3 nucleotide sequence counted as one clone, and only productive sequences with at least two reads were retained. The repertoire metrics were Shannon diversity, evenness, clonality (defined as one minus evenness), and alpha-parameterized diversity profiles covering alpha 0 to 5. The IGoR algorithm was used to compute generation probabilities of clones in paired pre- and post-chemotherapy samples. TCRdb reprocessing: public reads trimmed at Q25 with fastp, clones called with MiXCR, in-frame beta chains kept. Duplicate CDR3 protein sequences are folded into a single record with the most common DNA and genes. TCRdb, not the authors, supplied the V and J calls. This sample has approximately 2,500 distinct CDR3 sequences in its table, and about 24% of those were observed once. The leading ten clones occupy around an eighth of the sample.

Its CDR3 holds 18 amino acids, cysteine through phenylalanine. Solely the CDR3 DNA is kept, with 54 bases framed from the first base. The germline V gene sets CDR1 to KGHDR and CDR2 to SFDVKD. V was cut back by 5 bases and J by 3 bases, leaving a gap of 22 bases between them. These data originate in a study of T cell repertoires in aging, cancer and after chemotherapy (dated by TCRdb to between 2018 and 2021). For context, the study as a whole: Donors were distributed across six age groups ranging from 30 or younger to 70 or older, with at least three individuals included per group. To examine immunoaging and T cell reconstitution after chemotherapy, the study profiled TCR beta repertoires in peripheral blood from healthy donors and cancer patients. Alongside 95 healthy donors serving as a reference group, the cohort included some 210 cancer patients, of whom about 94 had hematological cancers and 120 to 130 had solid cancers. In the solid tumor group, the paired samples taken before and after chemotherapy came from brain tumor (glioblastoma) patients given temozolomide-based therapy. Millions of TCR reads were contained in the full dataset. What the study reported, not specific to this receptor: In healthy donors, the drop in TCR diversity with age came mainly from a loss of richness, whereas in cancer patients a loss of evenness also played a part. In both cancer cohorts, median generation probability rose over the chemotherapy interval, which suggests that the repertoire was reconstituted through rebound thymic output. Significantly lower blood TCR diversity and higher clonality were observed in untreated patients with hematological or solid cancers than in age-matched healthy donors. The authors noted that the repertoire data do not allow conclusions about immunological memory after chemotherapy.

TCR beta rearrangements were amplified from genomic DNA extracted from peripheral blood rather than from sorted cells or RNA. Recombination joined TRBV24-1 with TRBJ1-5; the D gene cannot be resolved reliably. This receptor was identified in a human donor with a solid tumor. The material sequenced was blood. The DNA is TGTGCCACCAGTGTCCTACGAGACAACCGGCGGGACAATCAGCCCCAGCATTTT. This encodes CATSVLRDNRRDNQPQHF.